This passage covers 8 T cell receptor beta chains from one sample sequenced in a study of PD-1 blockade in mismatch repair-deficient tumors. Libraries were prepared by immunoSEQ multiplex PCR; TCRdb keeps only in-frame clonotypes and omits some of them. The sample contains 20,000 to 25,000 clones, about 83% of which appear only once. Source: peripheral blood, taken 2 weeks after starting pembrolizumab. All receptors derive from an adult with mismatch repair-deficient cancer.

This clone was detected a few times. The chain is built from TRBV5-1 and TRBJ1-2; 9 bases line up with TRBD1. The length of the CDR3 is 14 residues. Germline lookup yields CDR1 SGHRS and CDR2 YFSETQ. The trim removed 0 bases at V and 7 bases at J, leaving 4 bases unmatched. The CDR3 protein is CASSLGTGVLGYTF. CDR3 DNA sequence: TGCGCCAGCAGCTTGGGGACAGGGGTCCTTGGCTACACCTTC.

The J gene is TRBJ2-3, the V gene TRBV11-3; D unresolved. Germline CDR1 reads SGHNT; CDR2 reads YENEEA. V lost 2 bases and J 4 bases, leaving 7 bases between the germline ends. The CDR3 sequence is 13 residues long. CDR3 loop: CASSLFHPDTQYF. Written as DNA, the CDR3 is TGTGCCAGCAGCTTATTCCACCCAGATACGCAGTATTTT.

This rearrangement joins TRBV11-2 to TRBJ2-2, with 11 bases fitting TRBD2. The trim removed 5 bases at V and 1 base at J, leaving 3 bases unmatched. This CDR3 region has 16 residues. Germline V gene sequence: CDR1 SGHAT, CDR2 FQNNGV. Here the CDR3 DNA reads TGTGCCAGCAGCACGGGGACTAGCGGGAACACCGGGGAGCTGTTTTTT. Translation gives CASSTGTSGNTGELFF.

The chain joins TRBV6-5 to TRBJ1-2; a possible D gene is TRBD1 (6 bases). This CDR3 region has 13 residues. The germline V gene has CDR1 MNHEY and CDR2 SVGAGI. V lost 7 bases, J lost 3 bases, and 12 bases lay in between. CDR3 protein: CASTLGGYYGYTF. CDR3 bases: TGTGCCAGCACCTTAGGGGGTTACTATGGCTACACCTTC.

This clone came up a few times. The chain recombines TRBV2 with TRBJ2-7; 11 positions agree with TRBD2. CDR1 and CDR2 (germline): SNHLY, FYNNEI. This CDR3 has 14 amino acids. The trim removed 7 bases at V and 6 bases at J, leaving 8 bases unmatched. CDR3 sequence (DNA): TGTGCCAGCACCGCGACTAGCGGGGCGGGCGAGCAGTACTTC. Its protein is CASTATSGAGEQYF.

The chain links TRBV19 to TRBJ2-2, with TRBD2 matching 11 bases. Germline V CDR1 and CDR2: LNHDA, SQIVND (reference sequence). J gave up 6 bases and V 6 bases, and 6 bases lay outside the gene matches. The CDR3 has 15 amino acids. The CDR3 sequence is CASRLAGGSSGELFF. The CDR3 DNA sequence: TGTGCCAGTAGGTTAGCGGGAGGGTCTTCCGGGGAGCTGTTTTTT.

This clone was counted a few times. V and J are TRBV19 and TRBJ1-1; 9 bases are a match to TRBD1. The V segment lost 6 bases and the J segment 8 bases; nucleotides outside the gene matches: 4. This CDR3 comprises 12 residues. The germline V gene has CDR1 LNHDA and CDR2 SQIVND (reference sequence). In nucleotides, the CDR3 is TGTGCCAGTAGGATCGGACAGGGGGAAGCTTTCTTT. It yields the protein CASRIGQGEAFF.

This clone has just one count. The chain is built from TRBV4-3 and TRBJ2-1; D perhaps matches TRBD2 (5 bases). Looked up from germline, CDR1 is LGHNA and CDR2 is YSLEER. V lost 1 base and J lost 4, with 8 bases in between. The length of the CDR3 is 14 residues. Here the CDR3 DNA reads TGCGCCAGCAGCCAAGTAAGCGGTTACAATGAGCAGTTCTTC. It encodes CASSQVSGYNEQFF.